This TCR beta chain was captured by sequencing in a study of cytomegalovirus exposure and HLA in healthy donors. Whole-study results and caveats: Previously analyzed data showed that most TCR beta V segments were productive at a frequency of about 90% or about 30%. In a later analysis, a missense DCLRE1C variant was linked to TCR beta V- and J-gene trimming.

The study ran its PCR with 60 Vbeta and 13 Jbeta primers. Method: immunoSEQ multiplex PCR; TCRdb's copy keeps in-frame clones and lacks some. This sample has roughly 130,000 clones; approximately 85% occur once, and the top ten carry 0.45% to 0.55%. Points on this clone: Antigen specificity is unknown.

V lost 6 bases to trimming and J lost 8 bases; unmatched junction nucleotides: 9. The CDR3 extends over 14 amino acids. Germline assignment: CDR1 LNHDA and CDR2 SQIVND (reference sequence). The chain links TRBV19 to TRBJ2-1; 8 bases are shared with TRBD2. Sequenced material: PBMCs. The sequence came from a woman in her 40s in good health and CMV-seronegative. CDR3 region: CASRNSGIGDEQFF. CDR3 bases: TGTGCCAGTAGGAATAGCGGGATCGGCGATGAGCAGTTCTTC.